Shown below are 21 T cell receptor beta chains from a single sample sequenced in a study of blood T cell repertoires in COVID-19. Some clones are missing from TCRdb's copy, which holds only in-frame ones; the method was immunoSEQ multiplex PCR. The table includes more than 300,000 clones, 85% to 90% detected once. Specimen: PBMCs or T cells enriched from blood (not recorded which). All receptors derive from a man under 40 who had recovered from COVID-19.

V usage is TRBV4-1 and J usage is TRBJ2-7; 8 nucleotides agree with TRBD2. V dropped 1 base and J dropped 2; count of bases not matched to a gene: 7. Germline V CDR1 and CDR2: MGHRA, YSYEKL. The CDR3 contains 16 residues. CDR3 sequence: CASSQGTGGRTYEQYF. Here the CDR3 DNA reads TGCGCCAGCAGCCAAGGAACGGGGGGGCGCACCTACGAGCAGTACTTC.

This chain joins TRBV5-6 and TRBJ2-7, with 11 bases matching TRBD2. This CDR3 contains 15 residues. V was clipped by 3 bases and J by 2 bases; unmatched bases: 4. Germline values: CDR1 SGHDT, CDR2 YYEEEE. The CDR3 protein is CASSSGLAGTYEQYF. Written as DNA, the CDR3 is TGTGCCAGCAGCTCAGGACTAGCGGGTACCTACGAGCAGTACTTC.

This clone has only a few counts. The rearrangement uses TRBV7-6 and TRBJ2-2; D is unresolved. Deletions cut 1 base from V and 7 bases from J, with 7 bases between. From germline, CDR1 is SGHVS and CDR2 FNYEAQ. The CDR3 extends over 13 amino acids. CDR3 nucleotide sequence: TGTGCCAGCAGCTTAGTGGCAGACGGGGAGCTGTTTTTT. Protein sequence: CASSLVADGELFF.

The chain links TRBV18 to TRBJ2-3; D remains ambiguous. CDR1 and CDR2 from the germline V gene are KGHSH and LQKENI. Trimming left V 0 bases short and J 0 bases short, with 4 bases between. CDR3 length: 14 amino acids. In nucleotides, the CDR3 is TGTGCCAGCTCACCACCGCGAAGCACAGATACGCAGTATTTT. Amino acid sequence: CASSPPRSTDTQYF.

This chain connects TRBV20-1 to TRBJ1-3; D is undetermined. The V end lost 5 bases, the J end lost 8 bases, and 7 bases lay between the germline ends. In germline, CDR1 is DFQATT, CDR2 SNEGSKA (reference sequence). The CDR3 extends over 10 amino acids. This chain's CDR3 is CSALVDTIYF. CDR3 sequence (DNA): TGCAGTGCTTTAGTTGACACCATATATTTT.

V is TRBV5-1 and J is TRBJ2-1; 8 bases agree with TRBD1. CDR3 length: 16 amino acids. The V gene end was trimmed by 4 bases and the J gene end by 7 bases; junction bases not matched to a gene: 13. Germline values: CDR1 SGHRS, CDR2 YFSETQ. The CDR3 DNA is TGCGCCAGCAGCGCGCCCAGGGGGCAGGCGTGGAATGAGCAGTTCTTC. Translation: CASSAPRGQAWNEQFF. Looking up the rest from reference TRBV5-1 and TRBJ2-1 gives the full variable domain: KAGVTQTPRYLIKTRGQQVTLSCSPISGHRSVSWYQQTPGQGLQFLFEYFSETQRNKGNFPGRFSGRQFSNSRSEMNVSTLELGDSALYLCASSAPRGQAWNEQFFGPGTRLTVL.

This sequence joins TRBV7-9 and TRBJ2-3; 15 positions match TRBD2. Germline loops: CDR1 SEHNR, CDR2 FQNEAQ (reference sequence). This CDR3 has 17 amino acids. V shed 8 bases and J 0 bases; nucleotides not matched to a gene: 6. The CDR3 here is CASARTSGRASTDTQYF. CDR3 DNA: TGTGCCAGCGCCCGGACTAGCGGGAGGGCTAGCACAGATACGCAGTATTTT.

The V call is TRBV5-1, the J call TRBJ1-3; no firm D call. The CDR3 extends over 15 amino acids. The V end lost 0 bases, the J end lost 0 bases, and 7 bases lay between the germline ends. The germline CDR1 and CDR2 sequences are SGHRS and YFSETQ. The CDR3 bases are TGCGCCAGCAGCTTGGTTTCTAACTCTGGAAACACCATATATTTT. Amino acid sequence: CASSLVSNSGNTIYF.

The chain couples TRBV14 to TRBJ1-3, with D possibly being TRBD1 (5 bases). Deletions cut 1 base from V and 0 bases from J, with 13 bases between. This CDR3 is 17 amino acids long. The germline V gene has CDR1 SGHDN and CDR2 FVKESK. The CDR3 protein is CASSQATFRDSGNTIYF. In DNA form, the CDR3 reads TGTGCCAGCAGCCAAGCAACATTCAGGGACTCTGGAAACACCATATATTTT.

The V call is TRBV6-5, the J call TRBJ2-3; D is unclear. Looked up from germline, CDR1 is MNHEY and CDR2 is SVGAGI. The CDR3 spans 13 residues. The V and J ends lost 2 bases and 5 bases respectively, with 8 bases between them. In nucleotides, the CDR3 is TGTGCCAGCAGTTACGAGAGAGTAGATACGCAGTATTTT. Translated: CASSYERVDTQYF.

V usage is TRBV19 and J usage is TRBJ1-5, with 9 bases that match TRBD1. Germline loops: CDR1 LNHDA, CDR2 SQIVND (reference sequence). CDR3 size: 13 residues. Trimming cost V 6 bases and J 4 bases; bases outside gene matches: 1. Here the CDR3 DNA reads TGTGCCAGTAGCGGGACAGGGAATCAGCCCCAGCATTTT. Its protein product is CASSGTGNQPQHF.

This clone was found once. V and J are TRBV11-3 and TRBJ2-5; 8 nucleotides line up with TRBD1. This CDR3 has 13 amino acids. V lost 4 bases, J lost 5 bases, and 3 bases stayed unmatched. Germline values: CDR1 SGHNT, CDR2 YENEEA. CDR3 sequence (DNA): TGTGCCAGCAGCTCGGGACAGGTGGAGACCCAGTACTTC. Translating it yields CASSSGQVETQYF.

The chain has TRBV2 and TRBJ1-5, with a possible D match to TRBD1 (5 bases). The CDR3 sequence is 15 residues long. With 7 bases removed from V and 2 bases from J, the gap between germline ends came to 15 bases. Looked up from germline, CDR1 is SNHLY and CDR2 is FYNNEI. The CDR3 sequence is CASMRSAGGNQPQHF. CDR3 in DNA: TGTGCCAGCATGCGGTCCGCGGGGGGCAATCAGCCCCAGCATTTT.

The chain recombines TRBV28 with TRBJ1-4; 11 nucleotides align to TRBD1. CDR1 MDHEN and CDR2 SYDVKM come from the germline V gene. J gave up 7 bases and V 3 bases, and 4 bases lay outside the gene matches. This CDR3 is 15 amino acids long. The CDR3 bases are TGTGCCAGCAGTTTCCCCGGGACAGGGGGTGAAAAACTGTTTTTT. Translating gives CASSFPGTGGEKLFF.

This chain connects TRBV11-2 to TRBJ2-7; D is unclear. The V gene lost 1 base and the J gene lost 5 bases, with 12 bases spanning the gap. This CDR3 is built from 14 residues. The germline gives CDR1 SGHAT, CDR2 FQNNGV. As DNA, the CDR3 is TGTGCCAGCAGCTTAGCCGGGTATCGGCACGAGCAGTACTTC. The encoded protein is CASSLAGYRHEQYF. Drawing the rest from reference TRBV11-2 and TRBJ2-7, the complete variable domain is EAGVAQSPRYKIIEKRQSVAFWCNPISGHATLYWYQQILGQGPKLLIQFQNNGVVDDSQLPKDRFSAERLKGVDSTLKIQPAKLEDSAVYLCASSLAGYRHEQYFGPGTRLTVT.

The rearrangement links TRBV10-2 to TRBJ2-3; 10 nucleotides agree with TRBD2. Unmatched junction bases numbered 6, after V lost 6 bases and J lost 3 bases. The germline V gene has CDR1 WSHSY and CDR2 SAAADI. The CDR3 runs to 15 residues. In DNA form, the CDR3 reads TGCGCCAGCAGCCTAGCGGGAGTTGGGACAGATACGCAGTATTTT. Its translation: CASSLAGVGTDTQYF.

The V gene is TRBV28, the J gene TRBJ1-2, with TRBD1 identical over 9 bases. Germline-derived CDR1 and CDR2 are MDHEN and SYDVKM. Losses at the gene ends were 5 bases for V and 5 bases for J; bases not matched to a gene: 9. The CDR3 totals 15 residues. CDR3 sequence (DNA): TGTGCCAGCAGTGTCGGACAGGGGATGGGATATGGCTACACCTTC. Translating it yields CASSVGQGMGYGYTF.

CDR3 amino acids: CASSLTGFAEAFF. The DNA of the CDR3 is TGCGCCAGCAGCTTGACAGGGTTCGCTGAAGCTTTCTTT. The chain has TRBV5-1 and TRBJ1-1; D may be TRBD1 (6 bases). Germline V lookup: CDR1 SGHRS, CDR2 YFSETQ. This CDR3 comprises 13 residues. V was cut by 1 base and J by 6 bases, with 10 bases left in between.

On this clone: The sample carries other DNA sequences with the same CDR3. The chain has TRBV19 and TRBJ1-1; 10 positions match TRBD1. The CDR3 is 15 residues long. Germline V lookup: CDR1 LNHDA, CDR2 SQIVND (reference sequence). V shed 5 bases and J 2 bases; nucleotides not matched to a gene: 5. The CDR3 region has the DNA TGTGCCAGTAGTCGACAGGGGGCAGTAAACACTGAAGCTTTCTTT. Amino acids: CASSRQGAVNTEAFF.

This clone was seen only a few times. The chain couples TRBV18 to TRBJ2-7; TRBD2 agrees at 10 bases. The CDR3 consists of 17 residues. With 3 bases clipped from V and 0 bases from J, the junction kept 8 bases outside the gene matches. Per the germline V gene, CDR1 is KGHSH and CDR2 is LQKENI. The CDR3 DNA is TGTGCCAGCTCACCCGTGCTAGCGGGGGAGAGCTCCTACGAGCAGTACTTC. As protein: CASSPVLAGESSYEQYF.

This clone appeared a single time. V and J are TRBV2 and TRBJ1-1, with 7 bases lining up with TRBD1. The CDR3 is made up of 14 amino acids. Germline loops: CDR1 SNHLY, CDR2 FYNNEI. J gave up 4 bases and V 6 bases, and 8 bases lay outside the gene matches. This chain's CDR3 is CASRSDRAGTEAFF. In DNA, the CDR3 is TGTGCCAGCAGAAGCGACAGGGCCGGCACTGAAGCTTTCTTT.